This T cell receptor beta chain was documented in a study of control samples from healthy donors and cancer patients. Trimming cost V 7 bases and J 3 bases, with 21 bases left between them. CDR1 is PRHDT, CDR2 FYEKMQ, per germline (reference sequence). The CDR3 runs 16 residues. Assay: immunoSEQ multiplex PCR; the TCRdb copy retains only in-frame clones and omits some. The sample lists some 120,000 clones, about 88% occurring once. This sequence originates from a woman in her sixties or seventies in good health. The chain couples TRBV13 to TRBJ1-1, with D hard to call. The specimen was blood. CDR3 DNA: TGTGCCAGCACCCCCGGTGGGATGGGTGGGGACACTGAAGCTTTCTTT. As protein: CASTPGGMGGDTEAFF.